This TCR beta chain was captured by sequencing in a study of radiation and T cells in renal cell carcinoma. This CDR3 spans 13 amino acids. Trimming took 5 bases from V and 3 from J, leaving 10 bases between them. CDR1 is KGHSH, CDR2 LQKENI, per germline. Noted time point: blood 2 weeks post-SBRT. As for treatment: 15 Gy SBRT to primary tumor, nephrectomy 4 weeks later. Clones were sequenced by immunoSEQ multiplex PCR, and TCRdb holds only the in-frame ones, with some missing. This table holds about 150,000 clones, about nine tenths found once. The receptor comes from a woman aged 50 to 60 with renal cell carcinoma. Specimen: blood, collected from a patient whose treatment included radiotherapy and nephrectomy. V gene TRBV18 combines with J gene TRBJ1-1; possibly TRBD1 for D (5 bases). This CDR3 reads CASSSRDDTEAFF. Here the CDR3 DNA reads TGTGCCAGCTCAAGCCGGGACGACACTGAAGCTTTCTTT. Using reference TRBV18 and TRBJ1-1 for the parts outside the CDR3, the full variable domain is NAGVMQNPRHLVRRRGQEARLRCSPMKGHSHVYWYRQLPEEGLKFMVYLQKENIIDESGMPKERFSAEFPKEGPSILRIQQVVRGDSAAYFCASSSRDDTEAFFGQGTRLTVV.